Presented here are 16 T cell receptor beta chains from one specimen sequenced in a study of T cells in localized non-small cell lung cancer. Sequencing was performed with immunoSEQ multiplex PCR; in TCRdb, only in-frame clones are kept and a portion is missing. The sample lists about 24,000 clones, roughly four fifths seen once, with 4.8% in the top ten. Sequencing was performed on PBMCs, taken before any cancer treatment. These receptors originate from a man between 40 and 70 years old with stage II lung adenocarcinoma.

The rearrangement joins TRBV27 to TRBJ2-2; 7 bases fit TRBD1. The CDR3 extends over 14 amino acids. Germline CDR1 MNHEY, CDR2 SMNVEV (reference sequence). Losses at the gene ends were 8 bases for V and 2 bases for J; bases not matched to a gene: 5. As DNA, the CDR3 is TGTGCCAGCGCGTGGACAGGAAACACCGGGGAGCTGTTTTTT. Translation: CASAWTGNTGELFF.

Regarding this clone: The junction departs from the called germline gene at one end, perhaps through a read error. The J gene is TRBJ2-7, the V gene TRBV9; no clear D gene. The CDR3 is 15 amino acids. The V gene's germline CDR1 is SGDLS and CDR2 YYNGEE. The CDR3 sequence: CASSVGIADSHEQYF. In DNA, the CDR3 is TGTGCCAGCAGCGTAGGCATAGCAGACTCCCACGAGCAGTACTTC.

This clone was observed a handful of times. V usage is TRBV5-1 and J usage is TRBJ2-3; maybe TRBD2 (7 bases). Trimming shortened V by 0 bases and J by 2 bases, and 10 bases separated the two germline ends. The CDR3 sequence is 15 residues long. Germline V lookup: CDR1 SGHRS, CDR2 YFSETQ. The CDR3 reads CASSLVGGPTDTQYF. The CDR3, as DNA: TGCGCCAGCAGCTTGGTCGGGGGGCCCACAGATACGCAGTATTTT.

This chain links TRBV5-8 with TRBJ2-3, with 9 bases identical to TRBD2. The ends lost 6 bases at V and 4 bases at J; junction bases unmatched: 6. CDR3 length: 14 amino acids. Germline-derived CDR1 and CDR2 are SGHTS and YDEGEE. This chain's CDR3 is CASTLAGEADTQYF. Written as DNA, the CDR3 is TGTGCCAGCACCTTAGCGGGAGAAGCAGATACGCAGTATTTT.

V and J are TRBV5-1 and TRBJ1-1, with D unclear. V gave up 1 base and J gave up 1 base, with 11 bases separating them. The germline V gene has CDR1 SGHRS and CDR2 YFSETQ. The CDR3 contains 15 residues. This chain's CDR3 is CASSLQSGENTEAFF. The CDR3 DNA reads TGCGCCAGCAGCTTGCAGTCCGGAGAGAACACTGAAGCTTTCTTT.

The CDR3 here is CASTLARDTQYF. The CDR3 DNA sequence: TGCGCCAGCACACTAGCGAGAGATACGCAGTATTTT. The chain employs TRBV10-2 and TRBJ2-3; 7 bases fit TRBD2. In germline, CDR1 is WSHSY, CDR2 SAAADI. V trimming: 7 bases; J trimming: 5 bases; junction bases outside the gene matches: 3. The CDR3 spans 12 residues.

This clone was detected once. This chain uses TRBV27 with TRBJ1-1, with unresolved D. Germline V gives CDR1 MNHEY, CDR2 SMNVEV (reference sequence). The CDR3 spans 12 residues. V lost 5 bases to trimming and J lost 5 bases, with 9 bases between them. The CDR3 region has the DNA TGTGCCAGCAGTGAGGGAGGAACTGAAGCTTTCTTT. Translated, it gives CASSEGGTEAFF.

The rearrangement uses TRBV30 and TRBJ2-3; 9 bases are shared with TRBD2. V lost 5 bases and J lost 0; bases outside the gene matches: 3. CDR1 GTSNPN and CDR2 SVGIG come from the germline V gene (reference sequence). This CDR3 is built from 14 residues. This chain's CDR3 is CAWGLAHSTDTQYF. The CDR3 DNA reads TGTGCCTGGGGACTAGCGCACAGCACAGATACGCAGTATTTT.

The CDR3 DNA reads TGTGCCAGCAGCACCCCTACAGGTAACACAGATACGCAGTATTTT. Its protein is CASSTPTGNTDTQYF. This chain connects TRBV7-9 to TRBJ2-3, with a possible D match to TRBD1 (5 bases). The CDR3 has 15 amino acids. Germline values: CDR1 SEHNR, CDR2 FQNEAQ (reference sequence). The ends were cut back, 5 bases at V and 2 bases at J, with 14 bases in the middle. Using reference TRBV7-9 and TRBJ2-3 for the parts outside the CDR3, the full variable domain is DTGVSQNPRHKITKRGQNVTFRCDPISEHNRLYWYRQTLGQGPEFLTYFQNEAQLEKSRLLSDRFSAERPKGSFSTLEIQRTEQGDSAMYLCASSTPTGNTDTQYFGPGTRLTVL.

The chain links TRBV19 to TRBJ1-5, with no clear D. The CDR3 length is 14 residues. Looked up from germline, CDR1 is LNHDA and CDR2 is SQIVND (reference sequence). V was clipped by 6 bases and J by 0 bases, with 9 bases between them. CDR3 coding DNA: TGTGCCAGTAGAGAACAGCCTAGCAATCAGCCCCAGCATTTT. Protein product: CASREQPSNQPQHF.

With regard to this clone: At the DNA level, this CDR3 is encoded by other sequences in the same sample as well. The chain combines TRBV10-3 with TRBJ2-7, with 8 bases matching TRBD2. The CDR3 loop spans 14 amino acids. V was clipped by 2 bases and J by 3 bases; unmatched bases: 3. Per the germline V gene, CDR1 is ENHRY and CDR2 is SYGVKD. DNA for the CDR3: TGTGCCATCAGTGAGACTAGCGGAAGCTACGAGCAGTACTTC. It specifies CAISETSGSYEQYF.

The genes are TRBV11-3 and TRBJ2-7, with a weak D call TRBD2 (5 bases). This CDR3 is 12 amino acids long. V gave up 5 bases and J gave up 5 bases, with 10 bases separating them. Per germline, CDR1 SGHNT and CDR2 YENEEA. The CDR3 bases are TGTGCCAGCAGCCCCCCTAGCAACGAGCAGTACTTC. Translating gives CASSPPSNEQYF.

The rearrangement joins TRBV25-1 to TRBJ2-1; 7 bases match TRBD1. The junction had 4 bases not matched to a gene; V was cut back by 3 bases and J by 5 bases. Germline values: CDR1 MGHDK, CDR2 SYGVNS. The CDR3 is made up of 14 amino acids. The CDR3 nucleotides are TGTGCCAGCAGTGAGGGGGACAGAAACAATGAGCAGTTCTTC. This codes for CASSEGDRNNEQFF.

The V and J genes are TRBV9 and TRBJ1-1; D is undetermined. The V end was cut by 4 bases, the J end by 4 bases, with 11 bases between. Germline V lookup: CDR1 SGDLS, CDR2 YYNGEE. This CDR3 is built from 13 residues. CDR3 region: CASSTAVGTEAFF. DNA of the CDR3: TGTGCCAGCAGCACAGCAGTGGGCACTGAAGCTTTCTTT.

The rearrangement joins TRBV27 to TRBJ1-1; D call uncertain. Between the trimmed V and J ends, which lost 9 bases and 11 bases, there was a span of 16 bases. CDR1 and CDR2 from the germline V gene are MNHEY and SMNVEV (reference sequence). The CDR3 is 11 residues long. The CDR3 loop reads CASRGFREAFF. In nucleotides, the CDR3 is TGTGCCAGTCGAGGGTTTCGTGAGGCTTTCTTT.

This clone was recorded only once. The J gene is TRBJ1-1, the V gene TRBV28; TRBD1 matches at 7 bases. This CDR3 is 13 amino acids long. Germline-derived CDR1 and CDR2 are MDHEN and SYDVKM. Trimming at V came to 2 bases and at J to 5 bases, leaving 2 bases not matched to a gene. CDR3 protein: CASSLQGVTEAFF. The CDR3 bases are TGTGCCAGCAGTTTACAGGGGGTAACTGAAGCTTTCTTT.